This T cell receptor (beta chain) originates from a study of T cell responses to AZD1222 COVID-19 vaccine. For this clone: Its antigen is still unknown.

Only in-frame clones appear in the TCRdb table, and some are missing; sequencing was by immunoSEQ multiplex PCR. The data hold about 110,000 clones, with roughly 82% observed a single time. V dropped 3 bases and J dropped 8 bases, with 16 bases sitting between them. Germline-derived CDR1 and CDR2 are SGHVS and FQNEAQ. This CDR3 contains 14 residues. Broader study findings: Researchers took repertoire samples only after the peak T cell response had come.

The clonotype originates from an adult in good health. Here the sequenced sample was peripheral blood, taken on day 0 of AZD1222 vaccination. This rearrangement joins TRBV7-8 to TRBJ1-2, with D maybe TRBD1 (5 bases). The CDR3 loop is CASSFETAARGYTF. Written as DNA, the CDR3 is TGTGCCAGCAGCTTCGAGACAGCAGCTCGAGGCTACACCTTC.